A selection of T cell receptor beta chains follows, all from one sample in a study of T-cell reconstitution after alpha-beta-depleted transplantation in children. From the PCR reads, TCRdb called clonotypes with MiXCR, one entry per CDR3 protein. Of about 240,000 distinct CDR3 sequences in the sample, more than 20% were seen once. The source material was PBMCs, sampled before TCRalphabeta/CD19-depleted stem cell transplant. The receptors derive from a girl aged 2 to 10 with Fanconi anemia, due to receive a stem cell transplant. CDR3s include the opening cysteine and the closing phenylalanine or tryptophan. The D gene is left open where the match is weak. A clone size is listed for some rows: how often the clone was seen (once, few, many), or a class if it is expanded.

j_gene: TRBJ2-1; d_gene: .; v_gene: TRBV28; abundance: many; CDR3aa: CASSGWDVSYNEQFF; CDR3nt: TGTGCCAGCAGTGGGTGGGACGTCTCCTACAATGAGCAGTTCTTC
j_gene: TRBJ2-1; d_gene: .; v_gene: TRBV27; abundance: few; CDR3aa: CASSRRGGLKYNEQFF; CDR3nt: TGTGCCAGCTCTCGGCGGGGCGGACTCAAATACAATGAGCAGTTCTTC
j_gene: TRBJ1-2; d_gene: TRBD1; v_gene: TRBV29-1; abundance: .; CDR3aa: CSVETGGDYGYTF; CDR3nt: TGCAGCGTTGAAACAGGGGGCGACTATGGCTACACCTTC
j_gene: TRBJ2-5; d_gene: TRBD2; v_gene: TRBV29-1; abundance: many; CDR3aa: CSVEFSTSGLGETQYF; CDR3nt: TGCAGCGTTGAATTCTCGACTAGCGGGCTGGGGGAGACCCAGTACTTC
j_gene: TRBJ2-7; d_gene: TRBD2; v_gene: TRBV12-3/TRBV12-4; abundance: many; CDR3aa: CASSSGGSYEQYF; CDR3nt: TGTGCCAGCAGTAGCGGGGGCTCCTACGAGCAGTACTTC
j_gene: TRBJ1-1; d_gene: .; v_gene: TRBV20-1; abundance: many; CDR3aa: CSARRRLENTEAFF; CDR3nt: TGCAGTGCTAGGCGTAGACTAGAGAACACTGAAGCTTTCTTT
j_gene: TRBJ2-7; d_gene: .; v_gene: TRBV13; abundance: many; CDR3aa: CASSLGRSEQYF; CDR3nt: TGTGCCAGCAGCTTAGGCCGGTCCGAGCAGTACTTC
j_gene: TRBJ2-1; d_gene: .; v_gene: TRBV27; abundance: many; CDR3aa: CASSQDTPFSYNEQFF; CDR3nt: TGTGCCAGCAGTCAAGACACCCCCTTCTCCTACAATGAGCAGTTCTTC
j_gene: TRBJ1-1; d_gene: .; v_gene: TRBV18; abundance: .; CDR3aa: CASSPYHNTEAFF; CDR3nt: TGTGCCAGCTCACCCTATCATAACACTGAAGCTTTCTTT
j_gene: TRBJ2-7; d_gene: .; v_gene: TRBV20-1; abundance: .; CDR3aa: CSASSSGLRYEQYF; CDR3nt: TGCAGTGCTAGTAGTTCAGGTCTGAGGTACGAGCAGTACTTC
j_gene: TRBJ2-2; d_gene: .; v_gene: TRBV6-4; abundance: many; CDR3aa: CASSDSGGNTGELFF; CDR3nt: TGTGCCAGCAGTGACTCGGGCGGGAACACCGGGGAGCTGTTTTTT
j_gene: TRBJ2-2; d_gene: TRBD1; v_gene: TRBV5-1; abundance: .; CDR3aa: CASSLHRGRLGELFF; CDR3nt: TGCGCCAGCAGCTTACACAGGGGGCGCCTCGGGGAGCTGTTTTTT
j_gene: TRBJ1-1; d_gene: .; v_gene: TRBV10-3; abundance: few; CDR3aa: CAIGPNTEAFF; CDR3nt: TGTGCCATAGGTCCGAACACTGAAGCTTTCTTT
j_gene: TRBJ1-2; d_gene: TRBD1; v_gene: TRBV29-1; abundance: .; CDR3aa: CSVGTGVNYGYTF; CDR3nt: TGCAGCGTTGGAACAGGGGTTAACTATGGCTACACCTTC
j_gene: TRBJ2-7; d_gene: .; v_gene: TRBV18; abundance: .; CDR3aa: CASSLIGGVGSYEQYF; CDR3nt: TGTGCCAGCTCACTCATAGGCGGGGTAGGGTCCTACGAGCAGTACTTC
j_gene: TRBJ2-3; d_gene: TRBD1; v_gene: TRBV20-1; abundance: few; CDR3aa: CSAITRQGALDTQYF; CDR3nt: TGCAGTGCTATTACGAGACAGGGGGCGTTAGATACGCAGTATTTT
j_gene: TRBJ2-1; d_gene: .; v_gene: TRBV2; abundance: few; CDR3aa: CASSGLDYNEQFF; CDR3nt: TGTGCCAGCAGTGGTCTAGACTACAATGAGCAGTTCTTC
j_gene: TRBJ2-7; d_gene: .; v_gene: TRBV29-1; abundance: many; CDR3aa: CSVSAREFDEQYF; CDR3nt: TGCAGCGTTTCTGCCAGGGAGTTCGACGAGCAGTACTTC
j_gene: TRBJ2-7; d_gene: .; v_gene: TRBV6-2/TRBV6-3; abundance: many; CDR3aa: CASSSHEQYF; CDR3nt: TGTGCCAGCAGTAGCCACGAGCAGTACTTC
j_gene: TRBJ1-1; d_gene: TRBD1; v_gene: TRBV28; abundance: many; CDR3aa: CASSSLEDRVTEAFF; CDR3nt: TGTGCCAGCAGTTCCTTAGAGGACAGGGTAACAGAAGCTTTCTTT
j_gene: TRBJ2-1; d_gene: TRBD2; v_gene: TRBV20-1; abundance: .; CDR3aa: CSSNGLAGRPSYNEQFF; CDR3nt: TGCAGCTCTAACGGACTAGCGGGACGCCCCTCCTACAATGAGCAGTTCTTC
j_gene: TRBJ2-4; d_gene: .; v_gene: TRBV23-1; abundance: once; CDR3aa: CASSLLTPIWRTIKNIQYF; CDR3nt: TGCGCCAGCAGTCTCCTAACCCCTATATGGAGAACTATCAAAAACATTCAGTACTTC
j_gene: TRBJ1-2; d_gene: TRBD1; v_gene: TRBV11-3; abundance: .; CDR3aa: CASSFLGGQSHGYTF; CDR3nt: TGTGCCAGCAGCTTCCTCGGGGGACAGAGCCATGGCTACACCTTC
j_gene: TRBJ2-7; d_gene: .; v_gene: TRBV21-1; abundance: few; CDR3aa: CASSKVVRGPSYEQYF; CDR3nt: TGTGCCAGCAGCAAAGTCGTCAGGGGGCCCTCCTACGAGCAGTACTTC
j_gene: TRBJ2-5; d_gene: TRBD1; v_gene: TRBV29-1; abundance: many; CDR3aa: CSVGDRGGETQYF; CDR3nt: TGCAGCGTTGGGGACAGGGGAGGGGAGACCCAGTACTTC
j_gene: TRBJ2-5; d_gene: .; v_gene: TRBV2; abundance: many; CDR3aa: CATRRGGEDQYF; CDR3nt: TGTGCCACCAGAAGAGGGGGAGAGGACCAGTACTTC
j_gene: TRBJ2-5; d_gene: TRBD2; v_gene: TRBV5-1; abundance: few; CDR3aa: CASSDSLTHSGAIQETQYF; CDR3nt: TGCGCCAGCAGCGACAGCCTGACACATAGCGGGGCAATCCAAGAGACCCAGTACTTC
j_gene: TRBJ2-7; d_gene: TRBD1; v_gene: TRBV29-1; abundance: .; CDR3aa: CSARGTGASYEQYF; CDR3nt: TGCAGCGCTAGAGGGACAGGGGCTTCCTACGAGCAGTACTTC
j_gene: TRBJ2-1; d_gene: TRBD2; v_gene: TRBV10-3; abundance: many; CDR3aa: CAISANDLSGLARNEQFF; CDR3nt: TGTGCCATCAGTGCTAACGACCTCTCGGGACTAGCGCGGAATGAGCAGTTCTTC